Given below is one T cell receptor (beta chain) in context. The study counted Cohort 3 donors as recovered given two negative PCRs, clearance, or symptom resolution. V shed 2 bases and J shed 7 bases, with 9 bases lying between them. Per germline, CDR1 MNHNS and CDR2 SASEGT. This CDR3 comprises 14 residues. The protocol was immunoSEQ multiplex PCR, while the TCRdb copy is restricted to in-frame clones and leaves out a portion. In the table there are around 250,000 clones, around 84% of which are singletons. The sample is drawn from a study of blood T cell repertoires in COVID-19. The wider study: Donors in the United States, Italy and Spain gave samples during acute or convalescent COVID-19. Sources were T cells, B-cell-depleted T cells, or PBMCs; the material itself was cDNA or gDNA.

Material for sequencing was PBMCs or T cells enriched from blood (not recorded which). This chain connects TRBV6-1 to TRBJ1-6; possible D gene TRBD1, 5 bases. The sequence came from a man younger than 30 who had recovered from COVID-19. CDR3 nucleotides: TGTGCCAGCAGTGAACTGACAGCAAATTCACCCCTCCACTTT. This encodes CASSELTANSPLHF.